Listed here is a single T cell receptor beta chain. These data originate in a study of blood T cell repertoires in COVID-19. Cohorts were assigned according to the clinical history that participants reported. The CDR3 loop spans 14 amino acids. Germline CDR1 is MNHEY and CDR2 is SMNVEV (reference sequence). V gave up 3 bases and J gave up 6 bases, with 11 bases separating them. Sequencing was performed with immunoSEQ multiplex PCR; in TCRdb, only in-frame clones are kept and a portion is missing. Among 300,000 to 350,000 clones listed, about 87% were seen once. The specimen sequenced was PBMCs or T cells enriched from blood (not recorded which). V gene TRBV27 combines with J gene TRBJ1-4; weak D call: TRBD1 (5 bases). The receptor was derived from a man in his thirties or forties who had recovered from COVID-19. The CDR3 region is CASSFVRGDEKLFF. CDR3 DNA sequence: TGTGCCAGCAGTTTCGTTCGGGGGGATGAAAAACTGTTTTTT.